The clone carrying this T cell receptor beta chain was found a few times. Its antigen is not identified. This entry belongs to a study of cytomegalovirus exposure and HLA in healthy donors. Study-wide results and limits: When analyzed later, a missense DCLRE1C variant was found to be linked to TCR beta V- and J-gene trimming.

60 Vbeta and 13 Jbeta primers were used in PCR. Only in-frame clones appear in the TCRdb table, and some are missing; sequencing was by immunoSEQ multiplex PCR. The table includes some 150,000 clones, 64% detected once. With 0 bases removed from V and 10 bases from J, the gap between germline ends came to 13 bases. Germline loops: CDR1 SGHAT, CDR2 FQNNGV. The length of the CDR3 is 15 residues. The chain employs TRBV11-2 and TRBJ1-6; D is perhaps TRBD1 (5 bases). What was sequenced was PBMCs. The origin of this receptor is a woman in her thirties in good health and CMV-seropositive. CDR3 nucleotides: TGTGCCAGCAGCTTAGAAGCAGGGCCTGTCTCACCCCTCCACTTT. Translated: CASSLEAGPVSPLHF.